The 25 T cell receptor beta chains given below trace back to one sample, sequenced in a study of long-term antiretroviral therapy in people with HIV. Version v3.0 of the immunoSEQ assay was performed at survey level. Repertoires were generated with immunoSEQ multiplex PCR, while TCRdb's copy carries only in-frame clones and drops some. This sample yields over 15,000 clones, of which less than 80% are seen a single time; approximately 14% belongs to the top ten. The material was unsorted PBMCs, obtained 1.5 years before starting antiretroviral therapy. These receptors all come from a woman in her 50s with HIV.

The CDR3 here is CASSNRRAGGIGGETQYF. Written as DNA, the CDR3 is TGTGCCAGCAGCAACCGGAGGGCGGGGGGCATAGGAGGAGAGACCCAGTACTTC. The J gene is TRBJ2-5, the V gene TRBV5-6, with 8 bases that match TRBD2. With V trimmed by 4 bases and J by 4 bases, 18 bases remained unmatched. The CDR3 length is 18 residues. Germline V CDR1 and CDR2: SGHDT, YYEEEE.

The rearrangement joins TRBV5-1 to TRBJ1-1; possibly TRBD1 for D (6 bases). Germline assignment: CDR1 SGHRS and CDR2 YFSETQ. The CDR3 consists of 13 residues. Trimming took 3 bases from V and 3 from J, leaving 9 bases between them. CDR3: CASSYREYTEAFF. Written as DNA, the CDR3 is TGCGCCAGCAGCTACAGGGAGTACACTGAAGCTTTCTTT.

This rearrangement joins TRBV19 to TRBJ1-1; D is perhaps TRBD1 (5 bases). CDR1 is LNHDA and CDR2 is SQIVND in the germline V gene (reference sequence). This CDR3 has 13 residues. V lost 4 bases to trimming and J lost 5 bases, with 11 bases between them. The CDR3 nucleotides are TGTGCCAGTAGTAATGGGGGTCCGACTGAAGCTTTCTTT. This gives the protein CASSNGGPTEAFF.

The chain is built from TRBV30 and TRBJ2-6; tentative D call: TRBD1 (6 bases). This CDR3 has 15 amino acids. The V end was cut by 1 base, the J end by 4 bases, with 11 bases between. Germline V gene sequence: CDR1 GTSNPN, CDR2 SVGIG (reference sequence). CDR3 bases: TGTGCCTGGAGTGAAACAGGGACAGGGGCCAACGTCCTGACTTTC. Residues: CAWSETGTGANVLTF.

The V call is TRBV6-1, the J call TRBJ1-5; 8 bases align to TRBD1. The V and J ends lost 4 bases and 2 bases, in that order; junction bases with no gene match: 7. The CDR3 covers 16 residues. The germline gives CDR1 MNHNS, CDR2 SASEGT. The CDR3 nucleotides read TGTGCCAGCAGTGGCGGGACAGGCGGCGGCAATCAGCCCCAGCATTTT. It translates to CASSGGTGGGNQPQHF.

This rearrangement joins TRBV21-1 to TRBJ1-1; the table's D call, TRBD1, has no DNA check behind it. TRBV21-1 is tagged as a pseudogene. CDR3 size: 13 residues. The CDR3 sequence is CASSSRGYTEAFF. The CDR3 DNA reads TGTGCCAGCAGCAGCAGGGGTTACACTGAAGCTTTCTTT.

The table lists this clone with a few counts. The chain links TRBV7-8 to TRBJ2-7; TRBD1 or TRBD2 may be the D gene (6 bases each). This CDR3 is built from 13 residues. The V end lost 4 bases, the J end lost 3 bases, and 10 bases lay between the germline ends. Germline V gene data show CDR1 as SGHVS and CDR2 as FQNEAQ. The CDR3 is CASSSGAVYEQYF. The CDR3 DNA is TGTGCCAGCAGCTCGGGGGCGGTCTACGAGCAGTACTTC.

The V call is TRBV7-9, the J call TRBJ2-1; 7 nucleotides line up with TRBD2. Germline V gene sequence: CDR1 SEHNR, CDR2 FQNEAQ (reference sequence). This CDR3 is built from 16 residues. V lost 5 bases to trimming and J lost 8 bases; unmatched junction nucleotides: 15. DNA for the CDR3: TGTGCCAGCAGCCGGAGACGGGGGGAGTACAACGATGAGCAGTTCTTC. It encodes CASSRRRGEYNDEQFF.

The CDR3 reads CSVRQGWGYEQYF. The CDR3 region has the DNA TGCAGCGTGAGACAGGGTTGGGGTTACGAGCAGTACTTC. V and J are TRBV29-1 and TRBJ2-7; 7 bases agree with TRBD1. This CDR3 is built from 13 residues. The J segment lost 4 bases and the V segment lost 6 bases, leaving 9 bases of the junction unmatched. CDR1 SQVTM and CDR2 ANQGSEA come from the germline V gene.

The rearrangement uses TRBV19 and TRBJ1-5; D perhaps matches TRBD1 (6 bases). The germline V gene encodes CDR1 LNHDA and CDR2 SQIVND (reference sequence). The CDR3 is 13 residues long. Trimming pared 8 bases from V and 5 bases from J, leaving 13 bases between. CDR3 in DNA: TGTGCCAGTTCACGGGACATATATCAGCCCCAGCATTTT. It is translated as CASSRDIYQPQHF.

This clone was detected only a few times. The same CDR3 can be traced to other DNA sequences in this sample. CDR3 sequence: CASSLVKGEQYF. For the CDR3, the DNA is TGTGCCAGCAGCTTAGTAAAGGGGGAGCAGTACTTC. The rearrangement uses TRBV11-2 and TRBJ2-7, with D perhaps matching TRBD1 (5 bases). The V end was cut by 1 base, the J end by 7 bases, with 8 bases between. The CDR3 is made up of 12 amino acids. In germline, CDR1 is SGHAT, CDR2 FQNNGV.

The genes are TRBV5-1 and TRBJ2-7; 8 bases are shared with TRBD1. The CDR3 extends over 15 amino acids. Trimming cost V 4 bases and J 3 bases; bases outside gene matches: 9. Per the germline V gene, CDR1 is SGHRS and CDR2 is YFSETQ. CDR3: CASSEPGTGVYEQYF. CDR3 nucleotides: TGCGCCAGCAGCGAACCCGGGACAGGTGTCTACGAGCAGTACTTC. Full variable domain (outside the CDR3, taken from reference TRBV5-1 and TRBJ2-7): KAGVTQTPRYLIKTRGQQVTLSCSPISGHRSVSWYQQTPGQGLQFLFEYFSETQRNKGNFPGRFSGRQFSNSRSEMNVSTLELGDSALYLCASSEPGTGVYEQYFGPGTRLTVT.

As DNA, the CDR3 is TGTGCCATCAGGGTGGGGGCGAACACCGGGGAGCTGTTTTTT. Residues: CAIRVGANTGELFF. J is TRBJ2-2 and V is TRBV10-3; possibly TRBD1 or TRBD2 for D (5 bases each). Germline V gene data show CDR1 as ENHRY and CDR2 as SYGVKD. V lost 6 bases, J lost 0 bases, and 8 bases lay in between. The CDR3 runs to 14 residues.

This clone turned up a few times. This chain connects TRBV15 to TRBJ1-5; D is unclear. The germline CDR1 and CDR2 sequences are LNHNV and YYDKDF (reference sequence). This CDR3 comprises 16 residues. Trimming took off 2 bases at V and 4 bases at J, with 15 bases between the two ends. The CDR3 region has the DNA TGTGCCACCAGCAGACGGACGGGAGCCTTTAATCAGCCCCAGCATTTT. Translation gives CATSRRTGAFNQPQHF.

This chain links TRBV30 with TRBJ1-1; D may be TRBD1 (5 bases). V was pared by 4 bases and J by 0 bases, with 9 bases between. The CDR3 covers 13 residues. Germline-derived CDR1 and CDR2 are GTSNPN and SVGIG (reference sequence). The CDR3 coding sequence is TGTGCCTGGACCCAGGGATTGAACACTGAAGCTTTCTTT. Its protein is CAWTQGLNTEAFF.

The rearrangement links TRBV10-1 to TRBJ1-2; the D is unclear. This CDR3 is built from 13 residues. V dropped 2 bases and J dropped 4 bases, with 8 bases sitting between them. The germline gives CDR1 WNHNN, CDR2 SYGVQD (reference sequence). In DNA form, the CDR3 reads TGCGCCAGCAGTGAGGACCCGAGCTATGGCTACACCTTC. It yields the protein CASSEDPSYGYTF.

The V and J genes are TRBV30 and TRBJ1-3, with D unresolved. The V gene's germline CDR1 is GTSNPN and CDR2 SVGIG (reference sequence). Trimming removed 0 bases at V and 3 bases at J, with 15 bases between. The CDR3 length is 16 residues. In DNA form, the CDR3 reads TGTGCCTGGAGTGTACAAAACGGGATGCGTGGAAACACCATATATTTT. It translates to CAWSVQNGMRGNTIYF.

The CDR3 sequence is CASRQTLTGEKLFF. Here the CDR3 DNA reads TGTGCCAGCAGGCAGACACTTACGGGGGAAAAACTGTTTTTT. The chain links TRBV6-1 to TRBJ1-4; no firm D call. V lost 6 bases and J lost 8, with 16 bases in between. Germline V gene sequence: CDR1 MNHNS, CDR2 SASEGT. The CDR3 is made up of 14 amino acids.

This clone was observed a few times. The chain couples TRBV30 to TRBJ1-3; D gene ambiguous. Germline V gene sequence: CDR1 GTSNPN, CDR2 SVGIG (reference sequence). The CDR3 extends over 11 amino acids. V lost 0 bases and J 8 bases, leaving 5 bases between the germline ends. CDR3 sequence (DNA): TGTGCCTGGAGTGTAGTAGACACCATATATTTT. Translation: CAWSVVDTIYF.

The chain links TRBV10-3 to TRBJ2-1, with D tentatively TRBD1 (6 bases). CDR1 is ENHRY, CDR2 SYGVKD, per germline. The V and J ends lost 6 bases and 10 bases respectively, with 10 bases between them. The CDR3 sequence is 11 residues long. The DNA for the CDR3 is TGTGCCATCAGCACCGGGACAGAGCAGTTCTTC. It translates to CAISTGTEQFF.

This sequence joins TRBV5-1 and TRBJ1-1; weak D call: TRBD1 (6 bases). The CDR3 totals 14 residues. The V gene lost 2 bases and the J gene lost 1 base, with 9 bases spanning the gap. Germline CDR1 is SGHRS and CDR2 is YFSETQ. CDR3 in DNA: TGCGCCAGCAGCTTACAGGGTGGGAACACTGAAGCTTTCTTT. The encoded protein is CASSLQGGNTEAFF.

The CDR3 nucleotides read TGTGCCAGCAGAGGACAGCTGCTCTCTGGAAACACCATATATTTT. Translated, it gives CASRGQLLSGNTIYF. The J gene is TRBJ1-3, the V gene TRBV2; TRBD1 is a possible D gene (6 bases). The V end was cut by 6 bases, the J end by 0 bases, with 12 bases between. This CDR3 is built from 15 residues. The germline gives CDR1 SNHLY, CDR2 FYNNEI.

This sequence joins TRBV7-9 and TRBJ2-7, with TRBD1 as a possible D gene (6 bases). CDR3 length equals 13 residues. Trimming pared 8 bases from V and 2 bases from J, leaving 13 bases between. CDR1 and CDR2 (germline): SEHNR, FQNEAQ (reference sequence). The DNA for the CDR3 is TGTGCCAGCGAAGGGGGATCCCCCTACGAGCAGTACTTC. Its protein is CASEGGSPYEQYF.

CDR3 sequence reads: CASSQEAGGGNQPQHF. The CDR3 region has the DNA TGCGCCAGCAGCCAAGAGGCAGGGGGAGGCAATCAGCCCCAGCATTTT. The chain links TRBV4-1 to TRBJ1-5; 7 nucleotides align to TRBD1. The ends lost 0 bases at V and 2 bases at J; junction bases unmatched: 4. CDR1 MGHRA and CDR2 YSYEKL come from the germline V gene. This CDR3 is 16 amino acids long.

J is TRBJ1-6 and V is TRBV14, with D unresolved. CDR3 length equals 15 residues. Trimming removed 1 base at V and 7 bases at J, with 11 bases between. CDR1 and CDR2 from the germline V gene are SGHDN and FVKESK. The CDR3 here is CASSQVGLRNSPLHF. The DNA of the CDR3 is TGTGCCAGCAGCCAAGTCGGCCTCCGAAATTCACCCCTCCACTTT.